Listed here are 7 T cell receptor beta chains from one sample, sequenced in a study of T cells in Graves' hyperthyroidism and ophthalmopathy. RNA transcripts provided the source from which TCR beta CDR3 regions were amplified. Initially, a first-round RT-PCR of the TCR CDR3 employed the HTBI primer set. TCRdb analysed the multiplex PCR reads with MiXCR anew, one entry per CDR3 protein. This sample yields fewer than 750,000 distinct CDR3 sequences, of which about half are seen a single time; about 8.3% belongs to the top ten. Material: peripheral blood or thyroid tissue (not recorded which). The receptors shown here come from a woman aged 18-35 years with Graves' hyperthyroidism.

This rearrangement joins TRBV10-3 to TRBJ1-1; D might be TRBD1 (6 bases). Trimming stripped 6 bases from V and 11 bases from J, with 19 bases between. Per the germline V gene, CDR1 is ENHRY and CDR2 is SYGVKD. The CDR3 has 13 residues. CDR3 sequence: CAIRLAAKGGAFF. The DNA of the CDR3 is TGTGCCATCAGGCTAGCGGCGAAGGGGGGGGCTTTCTTT.

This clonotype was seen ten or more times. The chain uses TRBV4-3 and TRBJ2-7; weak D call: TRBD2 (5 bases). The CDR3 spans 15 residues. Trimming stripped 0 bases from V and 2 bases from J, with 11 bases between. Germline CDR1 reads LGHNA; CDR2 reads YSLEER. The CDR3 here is CASSQDRAGAYEQYF. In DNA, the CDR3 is TGCGCCAGCAGCCAAGATAGGGCGGGTGCCTACGAGCAGTACTTC.

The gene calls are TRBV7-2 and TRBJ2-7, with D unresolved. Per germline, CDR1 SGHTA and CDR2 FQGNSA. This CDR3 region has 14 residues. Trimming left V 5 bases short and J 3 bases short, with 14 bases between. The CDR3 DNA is TGTGCCAGCAGCAAATCCGGCAACAGCTACGAGCAGTACTTC. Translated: CASSKSGNSYEQYF. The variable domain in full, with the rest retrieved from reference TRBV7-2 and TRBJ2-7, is GAGVSQSPSNKVTEKGKDVELRCDPISGHTALYWYRQSLGQGLEFLIYFQGNSAPDKSGLPSDRFSAERTGGSVSTLTIQRTQQEDSAVYLCASSKSGNSYEQYFGPGTRLTVT.

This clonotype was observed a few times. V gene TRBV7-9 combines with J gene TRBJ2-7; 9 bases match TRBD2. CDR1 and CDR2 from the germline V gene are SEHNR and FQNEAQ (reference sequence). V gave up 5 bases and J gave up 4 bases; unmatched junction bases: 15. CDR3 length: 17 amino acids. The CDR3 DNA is TGTGCCAGCAGCCAAGAATTTGGAGCGGGAGGTGGGTACGAGCAGTACTTC. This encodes CASSQEFGAGGGYEQYF.

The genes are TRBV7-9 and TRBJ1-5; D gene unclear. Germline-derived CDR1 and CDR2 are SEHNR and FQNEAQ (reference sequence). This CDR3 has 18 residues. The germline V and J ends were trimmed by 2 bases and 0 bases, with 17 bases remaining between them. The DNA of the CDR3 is TGTGCCAGCAGCTTAACTGGACCCAAAGAAACTAGCAATCAGCCCCAGCATTTT. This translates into CASSLTGPKETSNQPQHF.

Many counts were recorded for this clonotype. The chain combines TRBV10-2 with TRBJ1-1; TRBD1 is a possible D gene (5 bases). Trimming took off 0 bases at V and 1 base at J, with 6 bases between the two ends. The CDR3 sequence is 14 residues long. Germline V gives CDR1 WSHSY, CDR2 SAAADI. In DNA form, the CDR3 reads TGCGCCAGCAGTGAGTCTGGGGGGAACACTGAAGCTTTCTTT. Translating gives CASSESGGNTEAFF.

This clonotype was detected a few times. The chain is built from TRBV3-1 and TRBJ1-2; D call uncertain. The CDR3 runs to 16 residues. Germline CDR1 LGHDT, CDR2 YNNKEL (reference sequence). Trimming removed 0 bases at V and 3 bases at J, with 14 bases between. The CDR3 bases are TGTGCCAGCAGCCAAGATTCGGAAGGGATTTACTATGGCTACACCTTC. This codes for CASSQDSEGIYYGYTF. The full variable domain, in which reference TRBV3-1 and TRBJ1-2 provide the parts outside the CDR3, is DTAVSQTPKYLVTQMGNDKSIKCEQNLGHDTMYWYKQDSKKFLKIMFSYNNKELIINETVPNRFSPKSPDKAHLNLHINSLELGDSAVYFCASSQDSEGIYYGYTFGSGTRLTVV.